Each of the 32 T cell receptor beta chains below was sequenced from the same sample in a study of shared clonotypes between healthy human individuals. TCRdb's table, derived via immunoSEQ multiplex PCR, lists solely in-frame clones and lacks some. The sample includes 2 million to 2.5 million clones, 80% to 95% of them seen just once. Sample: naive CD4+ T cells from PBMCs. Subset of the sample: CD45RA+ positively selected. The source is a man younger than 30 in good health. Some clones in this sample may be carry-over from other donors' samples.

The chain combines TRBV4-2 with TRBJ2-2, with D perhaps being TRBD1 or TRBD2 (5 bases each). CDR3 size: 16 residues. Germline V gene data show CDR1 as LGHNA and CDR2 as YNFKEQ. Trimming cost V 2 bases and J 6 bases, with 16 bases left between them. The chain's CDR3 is CASSQQGDGVAGELFF. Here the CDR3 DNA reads TGTGCCAGCAGCCAACAGGGTGACGGGGTGGCCGGGGAGCTGTTTTTT.

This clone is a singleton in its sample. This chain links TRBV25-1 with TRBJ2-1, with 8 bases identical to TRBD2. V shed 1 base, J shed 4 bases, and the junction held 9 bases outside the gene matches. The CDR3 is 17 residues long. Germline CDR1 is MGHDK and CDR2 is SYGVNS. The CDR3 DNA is TGTGCCAGCAGTGAATGGCTTTCGGGAGGGGCTTACAATGAGCAGTTCTTC. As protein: CASSEWLSGGAYNEQFF.

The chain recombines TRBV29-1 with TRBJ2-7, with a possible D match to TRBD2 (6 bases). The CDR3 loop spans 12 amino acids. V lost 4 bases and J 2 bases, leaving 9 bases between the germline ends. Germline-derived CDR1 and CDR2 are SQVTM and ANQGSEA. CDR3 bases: TGCAGCGTTGGGGGGGTCCCCTACGAGCAGTACTTC. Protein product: CSVGGVPYEQYF.

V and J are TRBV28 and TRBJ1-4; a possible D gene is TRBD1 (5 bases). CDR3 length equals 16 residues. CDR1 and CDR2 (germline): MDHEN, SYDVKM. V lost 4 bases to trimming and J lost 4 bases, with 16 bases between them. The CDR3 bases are TGTGCCAGCAGTTCCCACTCACGACAGTATAATGAAAAACTGTTTTTT. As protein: CASSSHSRQYNEKLFF.

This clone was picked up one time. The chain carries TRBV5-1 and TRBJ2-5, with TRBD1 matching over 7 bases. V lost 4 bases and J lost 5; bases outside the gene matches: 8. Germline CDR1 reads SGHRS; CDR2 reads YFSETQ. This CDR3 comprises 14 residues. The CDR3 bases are TGCGCCAGCAGCACCCGACAGGGTTGGGAGACCCAGTACTTC. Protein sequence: CASSTRQGWETQYF.

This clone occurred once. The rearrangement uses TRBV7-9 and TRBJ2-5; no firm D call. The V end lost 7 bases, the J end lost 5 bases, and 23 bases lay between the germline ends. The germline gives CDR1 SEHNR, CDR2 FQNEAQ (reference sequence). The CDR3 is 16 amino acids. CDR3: CASTPLGPKGWETQYF. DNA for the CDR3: TGTGCCAGCACCCCCCTCGGTCCCAAGGGTTGGGAGACCCAGTACTTC. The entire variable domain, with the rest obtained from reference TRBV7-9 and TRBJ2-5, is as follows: DTGVSQNPRHKITKRGQNVTFRCDPISEHNRLYWYRQTLGQGPEFLTYFQNEAQLEKSRLLSDRFSAERPKGSFSTLEIQRTEQGDSAMYLCASTPLGPKGWETQYFGPGTRLLVL.

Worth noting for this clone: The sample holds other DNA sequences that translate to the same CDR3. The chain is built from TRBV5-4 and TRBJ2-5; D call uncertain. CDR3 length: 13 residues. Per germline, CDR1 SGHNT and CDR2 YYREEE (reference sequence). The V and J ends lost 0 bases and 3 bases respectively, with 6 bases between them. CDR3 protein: CASSLAGKETQYF. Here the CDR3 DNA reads TGTGCCAGCAGCTTGGCAGGCAAAGAGACCCAGTACTTC. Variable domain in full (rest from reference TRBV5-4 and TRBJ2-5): ETGVTQSPTHLIKTRGQQVTLRCSSQSGHNTVSWYQQALGQGPQFIFQYYREEENGRGNFPPRFSGLQFPNYSSELNVNALELDDSALYLCASSLAGKETQYFGPGTRLLVL.

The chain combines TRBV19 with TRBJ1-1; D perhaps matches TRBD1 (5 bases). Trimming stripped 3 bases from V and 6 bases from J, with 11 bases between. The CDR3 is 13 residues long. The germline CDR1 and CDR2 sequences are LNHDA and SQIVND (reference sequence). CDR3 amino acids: CASSISGGSEAFF. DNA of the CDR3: TGTGCCAGTAGTATTAGCGGGGGTTCTGAAGCTTTCTTT.

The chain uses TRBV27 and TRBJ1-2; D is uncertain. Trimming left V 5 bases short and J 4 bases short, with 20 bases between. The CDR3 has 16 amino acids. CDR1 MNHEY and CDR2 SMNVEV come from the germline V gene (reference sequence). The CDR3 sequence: CASSLGGIWFGYGYTF. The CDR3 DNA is TGTGCCAGCAGTCTAGGAGGCATTTGGTTTGGCTATGGCTACACCTTC.

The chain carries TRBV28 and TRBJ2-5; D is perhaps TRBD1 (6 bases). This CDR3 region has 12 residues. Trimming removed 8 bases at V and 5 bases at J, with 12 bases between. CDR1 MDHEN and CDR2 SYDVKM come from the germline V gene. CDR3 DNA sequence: TGTGCCAGCCAACAGGGCGGGGAGACCCAGTACTTC. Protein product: CASQQGGETQYF.

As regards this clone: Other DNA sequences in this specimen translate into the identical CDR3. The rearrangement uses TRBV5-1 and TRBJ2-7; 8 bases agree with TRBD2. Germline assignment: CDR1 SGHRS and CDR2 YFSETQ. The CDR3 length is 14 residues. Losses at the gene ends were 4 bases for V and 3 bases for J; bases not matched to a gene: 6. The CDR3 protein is CASSPGAGDYEQYF. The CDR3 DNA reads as TGCGCCAGCAGCCCGGGAGCGGGGGACTACGAGCAGTACTTC.

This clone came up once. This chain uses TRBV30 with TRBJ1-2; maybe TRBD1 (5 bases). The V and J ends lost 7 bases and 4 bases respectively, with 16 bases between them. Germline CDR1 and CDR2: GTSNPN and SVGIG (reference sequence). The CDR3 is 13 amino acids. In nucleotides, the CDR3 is TGTGCCTTAACAGGAACCGGGGGCTATGGCTACACCTTC. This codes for CALTGTGGYGYTF.

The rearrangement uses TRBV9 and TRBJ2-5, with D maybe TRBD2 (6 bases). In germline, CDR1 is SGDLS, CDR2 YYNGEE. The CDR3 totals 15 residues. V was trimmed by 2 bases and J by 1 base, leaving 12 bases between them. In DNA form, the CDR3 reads TGTGCCAGCAGCGTCATGGCGGGGACCCAAGAGACCCAGTACTTC. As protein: CASSVMAGTQETQYF.

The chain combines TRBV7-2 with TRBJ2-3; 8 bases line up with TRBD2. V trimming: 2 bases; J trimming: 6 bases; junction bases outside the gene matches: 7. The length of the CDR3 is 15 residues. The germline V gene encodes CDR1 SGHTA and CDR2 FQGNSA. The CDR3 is CASSLLAGGGDTQYF. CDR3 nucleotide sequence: TGTGCCAGCAGCTTACTGGCGGGGGGAGGTGATACGCAGTATTTT.

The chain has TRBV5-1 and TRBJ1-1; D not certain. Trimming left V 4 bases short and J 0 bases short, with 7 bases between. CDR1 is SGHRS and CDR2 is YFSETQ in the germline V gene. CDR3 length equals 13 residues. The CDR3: CASSLQMNTEAFF. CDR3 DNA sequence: TGCGCCAGCAGCCTACAGATGAACACTGAAGCTTTCTTT.

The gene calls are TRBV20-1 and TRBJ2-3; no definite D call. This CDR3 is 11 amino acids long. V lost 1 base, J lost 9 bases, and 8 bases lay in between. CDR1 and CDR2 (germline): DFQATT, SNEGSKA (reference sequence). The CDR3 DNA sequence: TGCAGTGCTAGAGGGATGGACACGCAGTATTTT. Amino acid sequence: CSARGMDTQYF.

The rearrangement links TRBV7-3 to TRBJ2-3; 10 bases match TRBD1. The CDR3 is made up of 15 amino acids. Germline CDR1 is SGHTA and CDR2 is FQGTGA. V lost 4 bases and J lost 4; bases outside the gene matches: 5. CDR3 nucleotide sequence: TGTGCCAGCAGCTCCCGGACAGGGGGTGCAGATACGCAGTATTTT. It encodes CASSSRTGGADTQYF.

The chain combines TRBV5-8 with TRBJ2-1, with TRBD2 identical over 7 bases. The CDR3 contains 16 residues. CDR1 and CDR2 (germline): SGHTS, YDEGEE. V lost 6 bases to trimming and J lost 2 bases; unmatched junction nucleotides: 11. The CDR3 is CASTPRLAVTYNEQFF. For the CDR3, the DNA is TGTGCCAGCACCCCGAGGCTAGCGGTAACCTACAATGAGCAGTTCTTC.

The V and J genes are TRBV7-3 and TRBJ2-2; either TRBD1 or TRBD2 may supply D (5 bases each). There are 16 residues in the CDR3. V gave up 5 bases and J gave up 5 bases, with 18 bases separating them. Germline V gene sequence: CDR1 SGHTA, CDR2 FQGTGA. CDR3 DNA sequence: TGTGCCAGCAGCCCGCCATCCACTAGGGGAACCGGGGAGCTGTTTTTT. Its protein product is CASSPPSTRGTGELFF.

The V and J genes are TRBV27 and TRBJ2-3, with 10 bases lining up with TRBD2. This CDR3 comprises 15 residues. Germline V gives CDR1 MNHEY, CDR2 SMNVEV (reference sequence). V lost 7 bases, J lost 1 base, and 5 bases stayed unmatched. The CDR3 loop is CASTVLAGGTDTQYF. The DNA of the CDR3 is TGTGCCAGCACGGTTCTAGCGGGGGGCACAGATACGCAGTATTTT.

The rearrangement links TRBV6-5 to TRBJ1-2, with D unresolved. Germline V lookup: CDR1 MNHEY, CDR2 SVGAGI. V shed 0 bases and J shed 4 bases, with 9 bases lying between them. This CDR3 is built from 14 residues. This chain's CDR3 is CASSYSPGSYGYTF. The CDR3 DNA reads TGTGCCAGCAGTTACTCGCCCGGAAGCTATGGCTACACCTTC.

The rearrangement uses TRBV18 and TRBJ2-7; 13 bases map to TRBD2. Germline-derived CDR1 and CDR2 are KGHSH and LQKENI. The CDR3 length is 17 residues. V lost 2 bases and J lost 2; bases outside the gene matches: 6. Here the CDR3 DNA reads TGTGCCAGCTCACCATTTACCGGGACTAGCGGGGCCTACGAGCAGTACTTC. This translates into CASSPFTGTSGAYEQYF.

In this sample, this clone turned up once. The CDR3: CASSHIGPTYEQYF. The CDR3 DNA is TGCGCCAGCAGCCATATAGGGCCAACCTACGAGCAGTACTTC. J is TRBJ2-7 and V is TRBV4-1, with no clear D. The CDR3 is 14 residues long. Trimming shortened V by 3 bases and J by 2 bases, and 11 bases separated the two germline ends. CDR1 is MGHRA and CDR2 is YSYEKL in the germline V gene.

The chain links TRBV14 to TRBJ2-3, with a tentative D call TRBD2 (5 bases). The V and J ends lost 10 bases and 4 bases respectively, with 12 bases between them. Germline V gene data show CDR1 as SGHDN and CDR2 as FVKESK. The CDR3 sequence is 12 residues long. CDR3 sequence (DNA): TGTGCCACCTCGGCGAGGGCAGATACGCAGTATTTT. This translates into CATSARADTQYF.

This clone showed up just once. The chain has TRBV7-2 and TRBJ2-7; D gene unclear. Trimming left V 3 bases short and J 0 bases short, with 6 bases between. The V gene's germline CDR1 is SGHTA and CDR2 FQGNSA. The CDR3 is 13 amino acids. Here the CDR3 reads CASSFTDSYEQYF. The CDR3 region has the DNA TGTGCCAGCAGCTTCACGGACTCCTACGAGCAGTACTTC. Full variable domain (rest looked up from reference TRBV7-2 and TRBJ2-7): GAGVSQSPSNKVTEKGKDVELRCDPISGHTALYWYRQSLGQGLEFLIYFQGNSAPDKSGLPSDRFSAERTGGSVSTLTIQRTQQEDSAVYLCASSFTDSYEQYFGPGTRLTVT.

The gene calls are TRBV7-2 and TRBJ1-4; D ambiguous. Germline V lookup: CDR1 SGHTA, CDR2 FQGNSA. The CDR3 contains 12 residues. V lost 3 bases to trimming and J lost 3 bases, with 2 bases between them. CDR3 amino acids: CASSFANEKLFF. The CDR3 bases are TGTGCCAGCAGCTTCGCTAATGAAAAACTGTTTTTT.

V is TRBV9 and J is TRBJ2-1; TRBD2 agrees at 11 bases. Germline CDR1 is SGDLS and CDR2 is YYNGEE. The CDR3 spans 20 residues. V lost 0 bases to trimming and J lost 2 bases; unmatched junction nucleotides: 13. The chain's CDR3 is CASSVDSGRAGRGTYNEQFF. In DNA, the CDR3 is TGTGCCAGCAGCGTAGATAGCGGGAGGGCCGGAAGAGGAACCTACAATGAGCAGTTCTTC.

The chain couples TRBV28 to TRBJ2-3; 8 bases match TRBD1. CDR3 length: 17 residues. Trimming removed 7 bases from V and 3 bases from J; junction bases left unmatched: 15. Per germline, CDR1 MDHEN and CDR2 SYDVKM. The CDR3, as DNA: TGTGCCAGCACCTTACTAGGACAGGGAAGGATAACAGATACGCAGTATTTT. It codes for CASTLLGQGRITDTQYF.

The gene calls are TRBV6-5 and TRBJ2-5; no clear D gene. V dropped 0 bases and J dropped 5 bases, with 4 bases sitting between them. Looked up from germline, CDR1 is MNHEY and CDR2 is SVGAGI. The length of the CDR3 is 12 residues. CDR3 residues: CASSYSMETQYF. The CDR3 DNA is TGTGCCAGCAGTTACTCGATGGAGACCCAGTACTTC.

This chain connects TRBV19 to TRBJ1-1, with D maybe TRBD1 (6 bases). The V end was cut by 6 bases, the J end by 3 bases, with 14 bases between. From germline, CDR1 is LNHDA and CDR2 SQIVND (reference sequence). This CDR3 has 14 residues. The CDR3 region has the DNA TGTGCCAGTAGCCGCCGACAGGAGCACACTGAAGCTTTCTTT. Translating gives CASSRRQEHTEAFF.

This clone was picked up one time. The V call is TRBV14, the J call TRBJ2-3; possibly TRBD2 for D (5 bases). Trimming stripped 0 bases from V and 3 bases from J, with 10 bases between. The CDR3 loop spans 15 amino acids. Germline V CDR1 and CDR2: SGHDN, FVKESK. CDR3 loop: CASSQELVATDTQYF. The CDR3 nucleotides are TGTGCCAGCAGCCAAGAACTAGTGGCTACAGATACGCAGTATTTT.

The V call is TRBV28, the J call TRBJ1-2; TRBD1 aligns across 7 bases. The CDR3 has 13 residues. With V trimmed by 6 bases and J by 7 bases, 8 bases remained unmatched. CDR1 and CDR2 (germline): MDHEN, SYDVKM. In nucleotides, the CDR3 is TGTGCCAGCAGCTCGACAGGGTTGGTTGGCTACACCTTC. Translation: CASSSTGLVGYTF.